The present T cell receptor beta chain was sequenced within a study of T cells in localized non-small cell lung cancer. Findings and caveats of the study: A denser population of T cells in blood accompanied longer overall survival.

Only in-frame clones appear in the TCRdb table, and some are missing; sequencing was by immunoSEQ multiplex PCR. This table holds tens of thousands of clones, about nine tenths found once. From germline, CDR1 is SGDLS and CDR2 YYNGEE. The CDR3 totals 12 residues. About this clone: What it recognizes is unknown.

The chain uses TRBV9 and TRBJ2-5; D gene uncertain. Gene TRBJ2-7 matches the end of the DNA better, so the J call may be wrong. Sequences were derived from peripheral blood, sampled before any cancer treatment. This clonotype was obtained from a male donor older than 55 with stage III squamous cell lung carcinoma. The CDR3, as DNA: TGTGCCAGCAGCGGGTCCAGCCACGAGCAGTACTTC. It translates to CASSGSSHEQYF.